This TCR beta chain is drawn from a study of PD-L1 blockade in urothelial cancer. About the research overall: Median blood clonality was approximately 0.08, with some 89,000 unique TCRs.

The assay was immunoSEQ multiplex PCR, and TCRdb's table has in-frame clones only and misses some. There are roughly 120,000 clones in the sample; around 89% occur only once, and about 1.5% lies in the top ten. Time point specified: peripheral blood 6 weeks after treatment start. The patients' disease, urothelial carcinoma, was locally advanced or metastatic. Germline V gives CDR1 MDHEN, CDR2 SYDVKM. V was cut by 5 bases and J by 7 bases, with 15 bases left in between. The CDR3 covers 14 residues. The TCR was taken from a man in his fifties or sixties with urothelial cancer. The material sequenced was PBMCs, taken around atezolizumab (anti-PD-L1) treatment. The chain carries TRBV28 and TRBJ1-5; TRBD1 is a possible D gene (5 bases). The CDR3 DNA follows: TGTGCCAGCAGTCCCTCATTGGGGCGGCAGCCCCAGCATTTT. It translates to CASSPSLGRQPQHF.